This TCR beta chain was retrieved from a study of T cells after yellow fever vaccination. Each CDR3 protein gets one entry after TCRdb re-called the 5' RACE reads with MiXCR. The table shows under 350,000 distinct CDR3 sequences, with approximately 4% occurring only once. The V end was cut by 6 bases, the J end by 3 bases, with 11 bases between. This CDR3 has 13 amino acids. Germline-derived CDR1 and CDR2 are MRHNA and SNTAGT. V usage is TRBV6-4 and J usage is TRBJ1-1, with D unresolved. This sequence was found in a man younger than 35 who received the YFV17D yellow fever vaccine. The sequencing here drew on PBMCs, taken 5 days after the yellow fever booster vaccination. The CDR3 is CASRAQVYTEAFF. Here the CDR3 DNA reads TGTGCCAGCAGAGCTCAGGTTTACACTGAAGCTTTCTTT.